Shown below are 21 T cell receptor beta chains from a single sample sequenced in a study of blood T cells in healthy people across ages. Next came a second PCR, run for about 7 to 12 cycles, which used a sample-barcoded 5' primer along with a J-beta primer mix. TCRdb re-derived calls from the 5' RACE reads in MiXCR, one entry per CDR3 protein. The sample consists of roughly 1.4 million distinct CDR3 sequences, roughly 59% of them appearing once. The sequenced material came from blood. The receptors here all came from a young man in good health.

The chain employs TRBV5-1 and TRBJ1-5, with unresolved D. Germline-derived CDR1 and CDR2 are SGHRS and YFSETQ. This CDR3 has 14 amino acids. The V end lost 4 bases, the J end lost 5 bases, and 13 bases lay between the germline ends. CDR3 sequence reads: CASSETGIDQPQHF. CDR3 bases: TGCGCCAGCAGCGAGACGGGAATTGATCAGCCCCAGCATTTT. Using reference TRBV5-1 and TRBJ1-5 for the parts outside the CDR3, the full variable domain is KAGVTQTPRYLIKTRGQQVTLSCSPISGHRSVSWYQQTPGQGLQFLFEYFSETQRNKGNFPGRFSGRQFSNSRSEMNVSTLELGDSALYLCASSETGIDQPQHFGDGTRLSIL.

The rearrangement joins TRBV7-9 to TRBJ2-7; no firm D call. Trimming left V 3 bases short and J 1 base short, with 19 bases between. The CDR3 runs 17 residues. Germline V lookup: CDR1 SEHNR, CDR2 FQNEAQ (reference sequence). The CDR3 sequence is CASSFSRLDPRSYEQYF. CDR3 sequence (DNA): TGTGCCAGCAGCTTTTCCCGTCTTGACCCGAGGTCCTACGAGCAGTACTTC.

The rearrangement links TRBV6-2 or TRBV6-3 to TRBJ2-7; tentative D call: TRBD1 (5 bases). V was shortened by 5 bases and J by 9 bases, with 14 bases between the two germline ends. CDR3 length equals 12 residues. The germline CDR1 and CDR2 sequences are MNHEY and SVGEGT. CDR3 nucleotides: TGTGCCAGCAGTCTCCGACAGACGAGGCAGTACTTC. Amino acids: CASSLRQTRQYF.

This chain joins TRBV4-2 and TRBJ2-1, with 7 nucleotides matching TRBD1. The germline CDR1 and CDR2 sequences are LGHNA and YNFKEQ. V shed 8 bases and J 9 bases; nucleotides not matched to a gene: 13. The CDR3 has 14 residues. The CDR3 sequence is CASRSTGLGSEQFF. As DNA, the CDR3 is TGTGCCAGCCGATCGACAGGGTTGGGAAGTGAGCAGTTCTTC.

The chain couples TRBV5-1 to TRBJ2-7, with D possibly being TRBD2 (5 bases). The DNA end lines up better with TRBJ2-5; the J call may be wrong. The CDR3 loop spans 16 amino acids. The V gene's germline CDR1 is SGHRS and CDR2 YFSETQ. This chain's CDR3 is CASSLHREKVAETQYF. The CDR3 DNA is TGCGCCAGCAGCTTGCACCGGGAAAAAGTGGCGGAGACCCAGTACTTC.

V gene TRBV7-9 combines with J gene TRBJ1-2, with TRBD1 identical over 7 bases. Germline V gene data show CDR1 as SEHNR and CDR2 as FQNEAQ (reference sequence). The CDR3 is made up of 14 amino acids. V shed 7 bases and J 4 bases; nucleotides not matched to a gene: 9. The CDR3 here is CASTTGTDFYGYTF. CDR3 nucleotides: TGTGCCAGCACCACCGGGACAGACTTCTATGGCTACACCTTC.

The rearrangement links TRBV20-1 to TRBJ2-5; TRBD1 or TRBD2 may be the D gene (6 bases each). Per the germline V gene, CDR1 is DFQATT and CDR2 is SNEGSKA (reference sequence). This CDR3 has 13 residues. The V end was cut by 6 bases, the J end by 11 bases, with 22 bases between. The CDR3, as DNA: TGCAGTGCCCCGGAACAGGGTTGGGGGGAGCAGTACTTC. This codes for CSAPEQGWGEQYF.

This clonotype has more than one count but fewer than ten. V gene TRBV20-1 combines with J gene TRBJ2-7, with TRBD1 matching 10 bases. The CDR3 runs 13 residues. From germline, CDR1 is DFQATT and CDR2 SNEGSKA (reference sequence). CDR3 protein: CSALTGGSYEQYF. The CDR3 bases are TGCAGCGCATTGACAGGGGGCTCTTACGAGCAGTACTTC.

This clonotype was picked up a small number of times. The genes are TRBV10-3 and TRBJ1-6, with no clear D. The CDR3 sequence is 15 residues long. Trimming removed 0 bases from V and 8 bases from J, with 11 bases in between. Germline V gene lookup returns CDR1 ENHRY and CDR2 SYGVKD. The CDR3 DNA is TGTGCCATCAGTGAGTCGGGTGGGGTTGATTCACCCCTCCACTTT. Translating it yields CAISESGGVDSPLHF.

V and J are TRBV20-1 and TRBJ2-5; TRBD2 matches at 9 bases. This CDR3 contains 14 residues. Germline V lookup: CDR1 DFQATT, CDR2 SNEGSKA (reference sequence). The J segment lost 1 base and the V segment lost 2 bases, leaving 2 bases of the junction unmatched. The CDR3 loop is CSARLAGFQETQYF. CDR3 nucleotides: TGCAGTGCTAGACTAGCGGGGTTCCAAGAGACCCAGTACTTC.

This clonotype was picked up a small number of times. The V gene is TRBV12-3 or TRBV12-4, the J gene TRBJ2-1; tentative D call: TRBD2 (5 bases). CDR3 length: 15 amino acids. The V and J ends lost 5 bases and 5 bases respectively, with 16 bases between them. CDR3 bases: TGTGCCAGCAGTGAGAGGACGGGGTATAACAATGAGCAGTTCTTC. Residues: CASSERTGYNNEQFF.

A few counts support this clonotype. The rearrangement joins TRBV4-1 to TRBJ2-4; a possible D gene is TRBD2 (5 bases). TRBJ2-7 explains the end of the DNA better; the J call may be wrong. This CDR3 has 12 residues. CDR1 and CDR2 from the germline V gene are MGHRA and YSYEKL. In DNA form, the CDR3 reads TGCGCCAGCAGGTACACTAGCTACGAGCAGTACTTC. Translating it yields CASRYTSYEQYF.

The J gene is TRBJ2-2, the V gene TRBV29-1; 16 positions match TRBD2. CDR1 and CDR2 (germline): SQVTM, ANQGSEA. This CDR3 has 16 amino acids. The CDR3 loop is CTVGLAGGPRTGELFF. The DNA for the CDR3 is TGCACCGTGGGACTAGCGGGAGGGCCGCGCACCGGGGAGCTGTTTTTT.

CDR3 sequence (DNA): TGTGCCAGCAGTTTATTGGCTAGAGAGACCCAGTACTTC. Amino acids: CASSLLARETQYF. J is TRBJ2-5 and V is TRBV12-3 or TRBV12-4; D remains ambiguous. The CDR3 spans 13 residues. Trimming removed 2 bases from V and 4 bases from J, with 8 bases in between.

CDR3 bases: TGTGCCCGACAGGGGACAGATACGCAGTATTTT. It yields the protein CARQGTDTQYF. The chain has TRBV6-4 and TRBJ2-3; 8 positions agree with TRBD1. The CDR3 runs to 11 residues. The V and J ends lost 11 bases and 3 bases, in that order; junction bases with no gene match: 1. Per germline, CDR1 MRHNA and CDR2 SNTAGT.

The rearrangement links TRBV18 to TRBJ2-1; the match to TRBD2 covers 8 bases. The V gene end was trimmed by 6 bases and the J gene end by 7 bases; junction bases not matched to a gene: 11. The CDR3 runs 15 residues. From germline, CDR1 is KGHSH and CDR2 LQKENI. The CDR3 region has the DNA TGTGCCAGCTCGTCGACCGGGGGGGATTTTAATGAGCAGTTCTTC. It codes for CASSSTGGDFNEQFF. Combining the CDR3 with reference TRBV18 and TRBJ2-1 gives the whole variable domain NAGVMQNPRHLVRRRGQEARLRCSPMKGHSHVYWYRQLPEEGLKFMVYLQKENIIDESGMPKERFSAEFPKEGPSILRIQQVVRGDSAAYFCASSSTGGDFNEQFFGPGTRLTVL.

The genes are TRBV4-3 and TRBJ1-2, with D unresolved. This CDR3 is 16 amino acids long. V shed 0 bases and J shed 0 bases, with 11 bases lying between them. Germline V gene data show CDR1 as LGHNA and CDR2 as YSLEER. CDR3 amino acids: CASSQDRMAPNYGYTF. DNA for the CDR3: TGCGCCAGCAGCCAAGATCGGATGGCACCTAACTATGGCTACACCTTC.

The rearrangement joins TRBV6-5 to TRBJ2-7; D may be TRBD1 or TRBD2 (5 bases each). This CDR3 contains 16 residues. The germline V gene encodes CDR1 MNHEY and CDR2 SVGAGI. Between the trimmed V and J ends, which lost 4 bases and 2 bases, there was a span of 18 bases. The CDR3 loop reads CASSSPKRGAAYEQYF. The CDR3 DNA sequence: TGTGCCAGCAGTTCCCCGAAGAGGGGCGCAGCCTACGAGCAGTACTTC.

The chain couples TRBV6-2 or TRBV6-3 to TRBJ2-5; D gene uncertain. Trimming left V 6 bases short and J 4 bases short, with 12 bases between. CDR3 length: 13 amino acids. The germline CDR1 and CDR2 sequences are MNHEY and SVGEGT. The CDR3 DNA sequence: TGTGCCAGCAGCAAACCGACGGGAGAGACCCAGTACTTC. Its protein product is CASSKPTGETQYF.

This clonotype has just one count. In DNA form, the CDR3 reads TGTGCCAGCAGCTTTCGGGCTAGCGGCTCTAGGAATGAGCAGTTCTTC. This gives the protein CASSFRASGSRNEQFF. The chain has TRBV11-1 and TRBJ2-1, with TRBD2 identical over 7 bases. The CDR3 consists of 16 residues. The trim removed 3 bases at V and 7 bases at J, leaving 12 bases unmatched. Germline-derived CDR1 and CDR2 are SGHAT and FQDESV (reference sequence).

This chain joins TRBV12-3 or TRBV12-4 and TRBJ1-4, with 7 bases that match TRBD1. The V and J ends lost 4 bases and 2 bases, in that order; junction bases with no gene match: 1. CDR3 length equals 14 residues. The chain's CDR3 is CASSWDSTNEKLFF. CDR3 DNA sequence: TGTGCCAGCAGTTGGGACAGTACTAATGAAAAACTGTTTTTT.